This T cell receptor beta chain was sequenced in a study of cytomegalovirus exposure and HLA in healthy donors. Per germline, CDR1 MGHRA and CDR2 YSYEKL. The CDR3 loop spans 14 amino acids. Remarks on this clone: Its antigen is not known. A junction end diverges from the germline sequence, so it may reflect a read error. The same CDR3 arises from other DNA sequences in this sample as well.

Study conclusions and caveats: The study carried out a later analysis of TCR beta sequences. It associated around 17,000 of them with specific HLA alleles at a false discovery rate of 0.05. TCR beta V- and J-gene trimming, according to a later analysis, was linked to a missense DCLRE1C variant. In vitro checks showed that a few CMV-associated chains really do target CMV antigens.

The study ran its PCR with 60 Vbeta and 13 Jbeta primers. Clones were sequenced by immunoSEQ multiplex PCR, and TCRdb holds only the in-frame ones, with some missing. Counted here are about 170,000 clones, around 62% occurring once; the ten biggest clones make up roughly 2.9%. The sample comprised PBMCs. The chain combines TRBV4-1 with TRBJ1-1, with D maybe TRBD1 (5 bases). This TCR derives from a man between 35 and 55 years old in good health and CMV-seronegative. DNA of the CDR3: TGCGCCAGCAGCCTGGACATATTGAACACTGAAGCTTTCTTC. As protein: CASSLDILNTEAFF.